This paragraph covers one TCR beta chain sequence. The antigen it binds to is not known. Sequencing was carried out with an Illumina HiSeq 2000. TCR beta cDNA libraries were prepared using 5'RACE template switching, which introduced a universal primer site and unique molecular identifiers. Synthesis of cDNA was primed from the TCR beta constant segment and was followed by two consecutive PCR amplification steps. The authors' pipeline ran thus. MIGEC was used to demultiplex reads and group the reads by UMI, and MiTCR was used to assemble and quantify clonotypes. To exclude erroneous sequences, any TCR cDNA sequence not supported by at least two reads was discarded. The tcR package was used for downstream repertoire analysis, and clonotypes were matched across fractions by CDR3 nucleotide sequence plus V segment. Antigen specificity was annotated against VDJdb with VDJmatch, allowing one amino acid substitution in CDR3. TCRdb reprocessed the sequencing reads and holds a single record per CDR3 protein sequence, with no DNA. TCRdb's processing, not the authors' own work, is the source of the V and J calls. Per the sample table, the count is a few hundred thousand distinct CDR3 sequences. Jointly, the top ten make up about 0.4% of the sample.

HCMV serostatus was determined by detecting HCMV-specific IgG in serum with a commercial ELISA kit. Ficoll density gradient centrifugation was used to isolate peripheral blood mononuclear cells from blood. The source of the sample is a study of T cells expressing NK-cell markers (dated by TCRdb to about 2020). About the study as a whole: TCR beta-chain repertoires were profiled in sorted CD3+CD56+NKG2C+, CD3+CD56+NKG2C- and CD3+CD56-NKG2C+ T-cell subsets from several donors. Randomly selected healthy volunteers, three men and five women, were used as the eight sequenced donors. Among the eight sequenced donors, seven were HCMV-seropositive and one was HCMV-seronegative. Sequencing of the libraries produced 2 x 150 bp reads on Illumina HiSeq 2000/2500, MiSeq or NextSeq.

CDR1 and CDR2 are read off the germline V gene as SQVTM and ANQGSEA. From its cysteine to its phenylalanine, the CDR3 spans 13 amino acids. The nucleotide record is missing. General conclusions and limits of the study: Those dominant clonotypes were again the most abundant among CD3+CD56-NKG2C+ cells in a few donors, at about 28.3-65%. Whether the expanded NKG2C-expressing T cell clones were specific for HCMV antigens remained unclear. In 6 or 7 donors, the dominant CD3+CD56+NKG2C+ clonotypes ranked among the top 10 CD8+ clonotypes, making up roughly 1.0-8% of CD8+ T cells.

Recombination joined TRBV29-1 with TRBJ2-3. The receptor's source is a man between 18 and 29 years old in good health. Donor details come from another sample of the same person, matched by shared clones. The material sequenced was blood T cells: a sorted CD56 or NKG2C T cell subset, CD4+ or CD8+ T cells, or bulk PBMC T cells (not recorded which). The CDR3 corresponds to CSVGRALTDTQYF.